This T cell receptor (beta chain) was found in a study of memory B cells and T cells in multiple sclerosis (dated by TCRdb to 2016 to 2019). The study in broad terms: In multiple sclerosis patients, the study set the TCR beta repertoires of autoproliferating peripheral T cells against those of T cells infiltrating brain lesions. Two multiple sclerosis patients were included in the TCR sequencing because brain lesions obtained at autopsy or brain-infiltrating cells obtained from biopsy were available for them. Overall study results and their limits: Clone-set sizes differed between compartments, which influenced counts of shared clonotypes and required normalization.

The cysteine opens and the phenylalanine closes a CDR3 of 15 amino acids. Only the CDR3 part of the read is kept: 45 bases, read in frame from the first base. Germline trimming: 8 bases from V, 1 base from J; junction bases outside gene matches: 6. From the germline V gene, CDR1 is KGHSH and CDR2 is LQKENI. TCRbeta CDR3 regions were amplified from extracted genomic DNA using the immunoSEQ Platform. Multiplex PCR, high-throughput sequencing and a vendor bioinformatics pipeline were combined in the immunoSEQ assay. Concerning the study's data processing: Non-productive sequences and CDR3s under 4 amino acids long were removed, and the clonotype frequencies in each sample were recalculated. In immunoSEQ Analyzer 2.0, a clonotype counted as shared when the CDR3 amino acid, V gene and J gene sequences were identical. Repertoire overlap was normalized by dividing shared clonotype counts by the product of both clone-set sizes, scaled by 1000 into arbitrary units. Drawn from immuneACCESS, this table holds only the in-frame rearrangements with V and J called that TCRdb kept. Clones are partly lost; checked studies trace under half to an unresolved V gene and leave the rest unexplained. V and J calls plus clone size are reproduced from that table; the DNA served to infer D and trimming. The sample table holds some 49,000 clones, of which about 80% were seen once. 0.9% to 1.4% of the sample belongs to the ten largest clones.

As regards this clone: Its target antigen remains unknown. Base quality data are lacking; no much larger clone is found one base away.

After CFSE-labeled PBMCs were cultured without any stimulus, the autoproliferating (CFSEdim) and non-proliferating (CFSEhi) T cell fractions were each sequenced on their own. In total, about 50 million CFSE-labeled PBMCs were cultured without stimulus for approximately seven days, after which replicate wells were pooled. PBMCs were labeled with around 0.48 uM CFSE and were cultured without exogenous stimuli in serum-free AIM-V medium. Before use, PBMCs were isolated by Ficoll density gradient centrifugation and cryopreserved. Live 7-AAD-negative cells were sorted on a FACSAria III, washed with PBS, and frozen at -80 degrees C as dry pellets.

The material sequenced was PBMCs from blood kept in culture. The sequence derives from a human donor with multiple sclerosis. The chain employs TRBV18 and TRBJ2-2; a stretch of 8 junction bases matches TRBD1. The CDR3 protein sequence reads: CASRPTGVNTGELFF. In nucleotide form, the sequence is TGTGCCAGCCGACCGACAGGGGTGAACACCGGGGAGCTGTTTTTT.